A single sample gave rise to the 13 T cell receptor beta chains below, sequenced in a study of blood T cell repertoires in COVID-19. Clones were sequenced by immunoSEQ multiplex PCR, and TCRdb holds only the in-frame ones, with some missing. The sample lists 44,000 or so clones; nearly 85% were seen once. The sample was peripheral blood. All receptors come from a man aged 80 or over in a cohort sampled during active COVID-19.

V gene TRBV6-2 or TRBV6-3 combines with J gene TRBJ1-2; D ambiguous. Germline CDR1 reads MNHEY; CDR2 reads SVGEGT. This CDR3 has 12 residues. Trimming cost V 5 bases and J 4 bases, with 8 bases left between them. Here the CDR3 reads CASSKGSYGYTF. The CDR3 DNA reads as TGTGCCAGCAGTAAAGGGAGCTATGGCTACACCTTC.

In DNA, the CDR3 is TGTGCCTGGAGTGTAGGGGACAGGGTACCGGGGGGCTACACCTTC. This encodes CAWSVGDRVPGGYTF. V and J are TRBV30 and TRBJ1-2, with 9 bases lining up with TRBD1. The ends lost 0 bases at V and 8 bases at J; junction bases unmatched: 10. CDR1 is GTSNPN, CDR2 SVGIG, per germline (reference sequence). This CDR3 spans 15 amino acids.

The rearrangement uses TRBV28 and TRBJ2-3, with D maybe TRBD2 (6 bases). Trimming pared 2 bases from V and 2 bases from J, leaving 8 bases between. The length of the CDR3 is 14 residues. Germline lookup yields CDR1 MDHEN and CDR2 SYDVKM. The CDR3 DNA is TGTGCCAGCAGTTTAGGGGGGACCACAGATACGCAGTATTTT. Its protein product is CASSLGGTTDTQYF.

The J gene is TRBJ2-7, the V gene TRBV4-3; D is perhaps TRBD2 (6 bases). The CDR3 has 14 residues. The germline V and J ends were trimmed by 3 bases and 6 bases, with 15 bases remaining between them. From germline, CDR1 is LGHNA and CDR2 YSLEER. The CDR3, as DNA: TGCGCCAGCAGCCAGGGGACTGGAATAGGCGAGCAGTACTTC. Its protein is CASSQGTGIGEQYF.

The chain joins TRBV4-1 to TRBJ2-1, with 7 bases lining up with TRBD1. The CDR3 runs 13 residues. Germline-derived CDR1 and CDR2 are MGHRA and YSYEKL. V gave up 2 bases and J gave up 8 bases; unmatched junction bases: 3. Written as DNA, the CDR3 is TGCGCCAGCAGCCAATTTACAGGGGATGAGCAGTTCTTC. It is translated as CASSQFTGDEQFF.

The chain recombines TRBV28 with TRBJ2-7, with a weak D call TRBD1 (5 bases). V was clipped by 6 bases and J by 3 bases, with 9 bases between them. The CDR3 is 12 amino acids. In germline, CDR1 is MDHEN, CDR2 SYDVKM. For the CDR3, the DNA is TGTGCCAGCAGCACGACAGTCTACGAGCAGTACTTC. This encodes CASSTTVYEQYF.

The V gene is TRBV19, the J gene TRBJ1-2, with D possibly matching TRBD1 (5 bases). V lost 3 bases and J lost 2, with 16 bases in between. CDR3 size: 16 residues. CDR1 is LNHDA, CDR2 SQIVND, per germline (reference sequence). In DNA, the CDR3 is TGTGCCAGTAGTATCCTCGGGGGGAGACCCAACTATGGCTACACCTTC. It yields the protein CASSILGGRPNYGYTF.

The rearrangement uses TRBV7-2 and TRBJ1-6; 7 nucleotides match TRBD1. The trim removed 6 bases at V and 1 base at J, leaving 9 bases unmatched. From germline, CDR1 is SGHTA and CDR2 FQGNSA. The CDR3 sequence is 17 residues long. The CDR3 spells CASRTGSLRSYNSPLHF. The CDR3 DNA sequence: TGTGCCAGCAGGACAGGGTCCTTGAGATCCTATAATTCACCCCTCCACTTT.

In its sample, this clone was seen a few times. This sequence joins TRBV28 and TRBJ1-1, with 7 bases that match TRBD1. CDR1 is MDHEN, CDR2 SYDVKM, per germline. J lost 4 bases, V lost 4 bases, and 6 bases had no gene match. The CDR3 covers 14 residues. The CDR3 sequence: CASSSTGWGTEAFF. The CDR3 DNA reads as TGTGCCAGCAGTTCGACAGGGTGGGGCACTGAAGCTTTCTTT. The full variable domain, with the rest looked up from reference TRBV28 and TRBJ1-1, is DVKVTQSSRYLVKRTGEKVFLECVQDMDHENMFWYRQDPGLGLRLIYFSYDVKMKEKGDIPEGYSVSREKKERFSLILESASTNQTSMYLCASSSTGWGTEAFFGQGTRLTVV.

V gene TRBV3-1 (or the pseudogene TRBV3-2) combines with J gene TRBJ2-1; TRBD2 agrees at 14 bases. Germline CDR1 is LGHDT and CDR2 is YNNKEL (reference sequence). There are 13 residues in the CDR3. Trimming at V came to 3 bases and at J to 14 bases, leaving 3 bases not matched to a gene. The CDR3 nucleotides are TGTGCCAGCAGCCAGGGGACTAGCGGGAGTAAGTTCTTC. Translation: CASSQGTSGSKFF.

The chain combines TRBV6-4 with TRBJ2-3; D perhaps matches TRBD1 (6 bases). Trimming took off 0 bases at V and 5 bases at J, with 9 bases between the two ends. The CDR3 sequence is 14 residues long. Germline CDR1 is MRHNA and CDR2 is SNTAGT. This CDR3 reads CASSDSTGRDTQYF. Here the CDR3 DNA reads TGTGCCAGCAGTGACTCAACAGGGAGAGATACGCAGTATTTT.

The V call is TRBV5-1, the J call TRBJ2-3; 8 bases map to TRBD2. The CDR3 extends over 14 amino acids. The germline V gene has CDR1 SGHRS and CDR2 YFSETQ. V shed 3 bases, J shed 4 bases, and the junction held 4 bases outside the gene matches. This CDR3 reads CASSSAGVADTQYF. The CDR3 DNA sequence: TGCGCCAGCAGCTCAGCGGGAGTCGCAGATACGCAGTATTTT.

This chain links TRBV18 with TRBJ1-2, with TRBD1 matching over 9 bases. Trimming at V came to 0 bases and at J to 6 bases, leaving 8 bases not matched to a gene. The germline V gene has CDR1 KGHSH and CDR2 LQKENI. The CDR3 contains 16 residues. The CDR3 protein is CASSPPIDRGIHGYTF. Written as DNA, the CDR3 is TGTGCCAGCTCACCACCTATAGACAGGGGGATTCATGGCTACACCTTC.